The 7 T cell receptor beta chains listed next were all sequenced from one sample in a study of cytomegalovirus exposure and HLA in healthy donors. Both 60 Vbeta primers and 13 Jbeta primers went into the PCR. The method was immunoSEQ multiplex PCR; TCRdb's version includes in-frame clones alone and lacks a portion of them. This sample has approximately 210,000 clones, with more than 75% found just once. The specimen sequenced was PBMCs. All receptors come from a man aged 25-45 years in good health and CMV-seronegative.

CDR3: CASSRPTSGGRNEQFF. CDR3 DNA sequence: TGCGCCAGCAGCCGACCAACTAGCGGCGGGAGGAATGAGCAGTTCTTC. V is TRBV4-3 and J is TRBJ2-1; TRBD2 aligns across 8 bases. The CDR3 is 16 residues long. The trim removed 4 bases at V and 7 bases at J, leaving 12 bases unmatched. Germline V gene sequence: CDR1 LGHNA, CDR2 YSLEER.

The chain is built from TRBV6-6 and TRBJ2-7; D possibly corresponds to TRBD1 (6 bases). The V end was cut by 5 bases, the J end by 0 bases, with 11 bases between. The germline V gene encodes CDR1 MNHNY and CDR2 SVGAGI (reference sequence). The CDR3 runs 14 residues. The CDR3 spells CASSGTLSSYEQYF. The CDR3 nucleotides read TGTGCCAGCAGTGGGACACTCAGCTCCTACGAGCAGTACTTC.

In the case of this clone: The junction departs from the called germline gene at one end, perhaps through a read error. The rearrangement links TRBV7-9 to TRBJ2-7; TRBD1 matches 10 bases. Germline V CDR1 and CDR2: SEHNR, FQNEAQ (reference sequence). CDR3 length equals 15 residues. As DNA, the CDR3 is TGTTCCAGCAGTTCTACGGACAGGGGGGTCTACGAGCAGTACTTC. As protein: CSSSSTDRGVYEQYF.

Only one count was recorded for this clone. The V call is TRBV10-2, the J call TRBJ1-6, with no clear D. The CDR3 spans 14 residues. The V and J ends lost 3 bases and 9 bases respectively, with 12 bases between them. The germline V gene has CDR1 WSHSY and CDR2 SAAADI. The CDR3 DNA reads TGCGCCAGCAGTGATTATGTGTCGGGTTCACCCCTCCACTTT. It translates to CASSDYVSGSPLHF.

The V and J genes are TRBV7-9 and TRBJ2-7, with D hard to call. Trimming cost V 6 bases and J 0 bases, with 15 bases left between them. This CDR3 has 15 amino acids. CDR1 and CDR2 (germline): SEHNR, FQNEAQ (reference sequence). The CDR3 DNA is TGTGCCAGCAGTCCGTCTACAGTCCTCTCCTACGAGCAGTACTTC. Its translation is CASSPSTVLSYEQYF.

The V and J genes are TRBV2 and TRBJ2-2, with TRBD1 identical over 12 bases. J gave up 4 bases and V 6 bases, and 3 bases lay outside the gene matches. The CDR3 is 15 amino acids. Germline-derived CDR1 and CDR2 are SNHLY and FYNNEI. CDR3 coding DNA: TGTGCCAGCAGGACGGGACAGGGGGCCACCGGGGAGCTGTTTTTT. Translating it yields CASRTGQGATGELFF.

The chain employs TRBV19 and TRBJ1-5; 7 bases line up with TRBD1. This CDR3 is 17 amino acids long. Trimming at V came to 3 bases and at J to 4 bases, leaving 12 bases not matched to a gene. Germline CDR1 is LNHDA and CDR2 is SQIVND (reference sequence). CDR3 loop: CASSIDWYRGFNQPQHF. The DNA for the CDR3 is TGTGCCAGTAGTATTGATTGGTACAGGGGCTTTAATCAGCCCCAGCATTTT.